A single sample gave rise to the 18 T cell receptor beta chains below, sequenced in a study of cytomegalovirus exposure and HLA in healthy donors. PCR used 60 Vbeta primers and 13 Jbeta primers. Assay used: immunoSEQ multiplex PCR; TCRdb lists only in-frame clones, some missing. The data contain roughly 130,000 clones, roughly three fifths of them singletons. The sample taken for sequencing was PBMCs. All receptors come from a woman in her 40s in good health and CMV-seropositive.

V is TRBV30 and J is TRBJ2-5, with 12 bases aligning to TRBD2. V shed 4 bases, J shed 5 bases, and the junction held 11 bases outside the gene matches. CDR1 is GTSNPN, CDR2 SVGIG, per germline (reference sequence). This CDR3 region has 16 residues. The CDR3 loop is CAWKGLAGGPWETQYF. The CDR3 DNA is TGTGCCTGGAAGGGGCTAGCGGGGGGGCCTTGGGAGACCCAGTACTTC.

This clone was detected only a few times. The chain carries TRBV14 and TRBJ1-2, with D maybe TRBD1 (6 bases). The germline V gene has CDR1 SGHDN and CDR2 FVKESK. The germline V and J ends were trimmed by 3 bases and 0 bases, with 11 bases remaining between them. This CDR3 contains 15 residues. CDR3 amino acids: CASSHGGRPNYGYTF. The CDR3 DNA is TGTGCCAGCAGCCATGGGGGCAGACCTAACTATGGCTACACCTTC.

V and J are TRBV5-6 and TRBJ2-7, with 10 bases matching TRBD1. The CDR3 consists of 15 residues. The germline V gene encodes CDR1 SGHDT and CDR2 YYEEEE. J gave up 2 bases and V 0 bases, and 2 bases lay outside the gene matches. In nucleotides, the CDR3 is TGTGCCAGCAGCTTGGGGACAGGGGGTGCCTACGAGCAGTACTTC. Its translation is CASSLGTGGAYEQYF.

This CDR3 reads CASIAETNYGYTF. The CDR3, as DNA: TGTGCCAGCATAGCAGAGACCAACTATGGCTACACCTTC. This chain uses TRBV2 with TRBJ1-2, with D unresolved. Germline loops: CDR1 SNHLY, CDR2 FYNNEI. Trimming removed 7 bases from V and 2 bases from J, with 11 bases in between. The CDR3 spans 13 residues.

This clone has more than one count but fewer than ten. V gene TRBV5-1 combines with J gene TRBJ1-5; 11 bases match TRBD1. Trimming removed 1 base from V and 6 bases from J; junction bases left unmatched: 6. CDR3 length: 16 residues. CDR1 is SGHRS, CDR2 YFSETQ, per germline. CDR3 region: CASSLTGTGGGQPQHF. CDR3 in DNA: TGCGCCAGCAGCTTGACCGGGACAGGGGGTGGTCAGCCCCAGCATTTT.

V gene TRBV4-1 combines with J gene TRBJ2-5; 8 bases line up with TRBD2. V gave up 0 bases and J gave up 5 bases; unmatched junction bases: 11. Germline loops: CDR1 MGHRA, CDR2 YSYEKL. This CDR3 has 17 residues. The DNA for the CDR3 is TGCGCCAGCAGCCAAGAGGGGGTAGCGGGGATCCGGGAGACCCAGTACTTC. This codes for CASSQEGVAGIRETQYF.

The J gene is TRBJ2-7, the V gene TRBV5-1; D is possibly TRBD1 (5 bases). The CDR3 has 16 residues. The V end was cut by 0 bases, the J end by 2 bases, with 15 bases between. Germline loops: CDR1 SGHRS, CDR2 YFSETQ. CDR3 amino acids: CASSLARATDTYEQYF. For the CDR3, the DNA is TGCGCCAGCAGCTTGGCCCGGGCGACGGACACCTACGAGCAGTACTTC.

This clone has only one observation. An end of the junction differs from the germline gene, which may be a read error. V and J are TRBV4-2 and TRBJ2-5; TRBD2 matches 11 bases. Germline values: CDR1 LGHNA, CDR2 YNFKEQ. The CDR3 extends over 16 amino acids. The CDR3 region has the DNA TGTGCCGGCAGCCAAACCACTAGCGGGGGAAAAGAGACCCAGTACTTC. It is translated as CAGSQTTSGGKETQYF.

This chain's CDR3 is CASRRTANYGYTF. The CDR3 bases are TGTGCCAGCAGACGTACGGCTAACTATGGCTACACCTTC. The chain combines TRBV28 with TRBJ1-2; D call uncertain. V lost 6 bases and J lost 0, with 8 bases in between. CDR3 size: 13 residues. Germline CDR1 reads MDHEN; CDR2 reads SYDVKM.

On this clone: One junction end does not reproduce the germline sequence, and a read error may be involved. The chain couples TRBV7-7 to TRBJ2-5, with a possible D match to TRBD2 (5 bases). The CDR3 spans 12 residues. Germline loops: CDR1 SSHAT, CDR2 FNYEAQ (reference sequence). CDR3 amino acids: CASSGPGETQYF. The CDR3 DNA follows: TGTGCTAGCAGCGGCCCGGGGGAGACCCAGTACTTC. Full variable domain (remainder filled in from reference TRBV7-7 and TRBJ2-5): GAGVSQSPRYKVTKRGQDVTLRCDPISSHATLYWYQQALGQGPEFLTYFNYEAQPDKSGLPSDRFSAERPEGSISTLTIQRTEQRDSAMYRCASSGPGETQYFGPGTRLLVL.

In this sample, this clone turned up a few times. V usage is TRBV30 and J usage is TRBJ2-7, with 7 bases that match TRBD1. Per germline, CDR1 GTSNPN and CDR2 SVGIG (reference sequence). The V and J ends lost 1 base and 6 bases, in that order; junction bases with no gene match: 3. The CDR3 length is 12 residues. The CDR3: CAWSEAGGEQYF. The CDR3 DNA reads TGTGCCTGGAGTGAGGCAGGGGGCGAGCAGTACTTC.

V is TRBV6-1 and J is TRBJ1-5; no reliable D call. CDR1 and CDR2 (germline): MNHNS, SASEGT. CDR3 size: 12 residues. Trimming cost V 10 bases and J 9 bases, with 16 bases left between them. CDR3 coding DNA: TGTGCCACCTGGGCCAACCCTTCGCCCCAGCATTTT. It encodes CATWANPSPQHF.

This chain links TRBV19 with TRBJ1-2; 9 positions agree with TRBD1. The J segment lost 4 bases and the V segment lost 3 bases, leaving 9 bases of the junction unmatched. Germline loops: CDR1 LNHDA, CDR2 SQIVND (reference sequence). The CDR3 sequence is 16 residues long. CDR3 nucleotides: TGTGCCAGTAGTATTTTCGGACAGGGGAGGAGCTATGGCTACACCTTC. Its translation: CASSIFGQGRSYGYTF.

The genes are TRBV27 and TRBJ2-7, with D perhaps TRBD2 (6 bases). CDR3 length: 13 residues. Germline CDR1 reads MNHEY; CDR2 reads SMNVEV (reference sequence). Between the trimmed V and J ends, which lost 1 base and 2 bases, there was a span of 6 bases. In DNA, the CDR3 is TGTGCCAGCAGTTTATGGGGGGCCTACGAGCAGTACTTC. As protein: CASSLWGAYEQYF.

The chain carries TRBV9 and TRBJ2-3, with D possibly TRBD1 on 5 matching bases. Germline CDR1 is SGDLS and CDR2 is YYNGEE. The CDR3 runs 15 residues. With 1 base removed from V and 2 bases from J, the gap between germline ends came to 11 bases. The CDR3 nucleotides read TGTGCCAGCAGCGTACAGGTGGGGCCCACAGATACGCAGTATTTT. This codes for CASSVQVGPTDTQYF.

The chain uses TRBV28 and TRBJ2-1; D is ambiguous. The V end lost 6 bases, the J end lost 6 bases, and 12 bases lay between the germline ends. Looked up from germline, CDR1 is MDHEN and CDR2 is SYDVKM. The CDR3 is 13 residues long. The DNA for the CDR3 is TGTGCCAGCAGCCCCACGGTCCTCAATGAGCAGTTCTTC. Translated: CASSPTVLNEQFF.

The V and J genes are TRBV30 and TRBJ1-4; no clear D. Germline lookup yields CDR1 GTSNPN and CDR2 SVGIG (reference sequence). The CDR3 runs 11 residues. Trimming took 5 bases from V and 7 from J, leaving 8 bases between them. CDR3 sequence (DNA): TGTGCCTGGGGTGGAGGTGAAAAACTGTTTTTT. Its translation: CAWGGGEKLFF. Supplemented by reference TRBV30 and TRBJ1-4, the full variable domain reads SQTIHQWPATLVQPVGSPLSLECTVEGTSNPNLYWYRQAAGRGLQLLFYSVGIGQISSEVPQNLSASRPQDRQFILSSKKLLLSDSGFYLCAWGGGEKLFFGSGTQLSVL.

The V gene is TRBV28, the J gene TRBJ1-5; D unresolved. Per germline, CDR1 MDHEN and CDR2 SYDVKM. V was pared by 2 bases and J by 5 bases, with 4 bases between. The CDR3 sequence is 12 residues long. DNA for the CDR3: TGTGCCAGCAGTTTAAGCGATCAGCCCCAGCATTTT. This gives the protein CASSLSDQPQHF. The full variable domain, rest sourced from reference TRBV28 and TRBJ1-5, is DVKVTQSSRYLVKRTGEKVFLECVQDMDHENMFWYRQDPGLGLRLIYFSYDVKMKEKGDIPEGYSVSREKKERFSLILESASTNQTSMYLCASSLSDQPQHFGDGTRLSIL.